Sequencing of this TCR beta chain was carried out in a study of blood T cell repertoires in COVID-19. This clone was counted once. During active infection, Seattle patients enrolled and were then monitored through disease. In the source study's methods: Amplification from reference gene primers served as the basis for estimated nucleated cell counts. This table comes from immunoSEQ multiplex PCR, and its TCRdb copy is limited to in-frame clones, with some not included. V, J and clone size were drawn from that table, and D and trimming were deduced from the DNA. The table records 250,000 or so clones, 90% of them present only once. Germline lookup yields CDR1 SGHNT and CDR2 YYREEE (reference sequence). Trimming stripped 4 bases from V and 1 base from J, with 10 bases between. The CDR3 spans 14 residues.

The rearrangement uses TRBV5-4 and TRBJ2-3, with TRBD1 as a possible D gene (6 bases). Material: peripheral blood. This receptor was obtained from a woman aged 55-70 years with COVID-19, enrolled during active disease. The CDR3 nucleotides read TGTGCCAGCAGCCAGGGGCGCGGCACAGATACGCAGTATTTT. Translating gives CASSQGRGTDTQYF.